The following is a T cell receptor (beta chain) sequence with its context. These data originate in a study of shared clonotypes between healthy human individuals. The wider study: The donor pool was made up of two women and a few men aged 18 to 49.

Genomic DNA from each subset was divided evenly over several immunoSEQ plates. The assay was immunoSEQ multiplex PCR, and TCRdb's table has in-frame clones only and misses some. This sample has under 2,500,000 clones, with 95% found just once. Donors comprised healthy HIV-negative adults lacking recent acute infections or vaccinations. A split of CD4+ cells into CD45RA+ naive and CD45RA-negative memory subsets was performed. The germline V gene has CDR1 SGHTA and CDR2 FQGNSA. Trimming cost V 5 bases and J 0 bases, with 21 bases left between them. The CDR3 covers 18 residues. Specimen: naive CD4+ T cells sorted from blood. Documented subset: CD45RA+ positively selected. This TCR was sampled from a man aged 18-30 years in good health. The V call is TRBV7-2, the J call TRBJ2-3, with D possibly called TRBD1 or TRBD2 (5 bases each). CDR3 region: CASSPRGRSGTSTDTQYF. CDR3 bases: TGTGCCAGCAGCCCTAGGGGTAGATCTGGGACGAGCACAGATACGCAGTATTTT.